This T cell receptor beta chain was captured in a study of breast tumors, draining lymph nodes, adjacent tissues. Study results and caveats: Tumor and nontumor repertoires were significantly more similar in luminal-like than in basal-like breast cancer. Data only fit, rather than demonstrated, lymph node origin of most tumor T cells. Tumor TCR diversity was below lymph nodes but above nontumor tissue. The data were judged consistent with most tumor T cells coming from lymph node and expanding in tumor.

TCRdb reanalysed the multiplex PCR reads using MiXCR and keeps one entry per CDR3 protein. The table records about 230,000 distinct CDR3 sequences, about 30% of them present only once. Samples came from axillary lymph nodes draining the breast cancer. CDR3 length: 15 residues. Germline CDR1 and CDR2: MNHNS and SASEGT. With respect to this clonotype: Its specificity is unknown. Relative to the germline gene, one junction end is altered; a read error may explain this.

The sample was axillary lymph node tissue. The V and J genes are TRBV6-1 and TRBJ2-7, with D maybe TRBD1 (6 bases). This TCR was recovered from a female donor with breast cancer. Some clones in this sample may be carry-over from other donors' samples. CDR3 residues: CASSELGTPSYGQYF. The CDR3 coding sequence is TGTGCCAGCAGTGAATTGGGGACACCGTCCTACGGGCAGTACTTC.